This T cell receptor (beta chain) was found in a study of blood T cell repertoires in COVID-19. Clones were read by immunoSEQ multiplex PCR, and TCRdb kept only the in-frame ones, dropping some. The sample holds just under 250,000 clones, approximately 83% seen once. The sequence derives from a woman in her 30s who had recovered from COVID-19. Sequencing input: peripheral blood.

The CDR3: CASSLLHAETQYF. The CDR3 DNA reads as TGTGCCAGCAGCTTACTTCACGCGGAGACCCAGTACTTC. The rearrangement links TRBV11-2 to TRBJ2-5, with unresolved D. The CDR3 extends over 13 amino acids. The germline V gene encodes CDR1 SGHAT and CDR2 FQNNGV. V lost 2 bases and J 5 bases, leaving 9 bases between the germline ends.